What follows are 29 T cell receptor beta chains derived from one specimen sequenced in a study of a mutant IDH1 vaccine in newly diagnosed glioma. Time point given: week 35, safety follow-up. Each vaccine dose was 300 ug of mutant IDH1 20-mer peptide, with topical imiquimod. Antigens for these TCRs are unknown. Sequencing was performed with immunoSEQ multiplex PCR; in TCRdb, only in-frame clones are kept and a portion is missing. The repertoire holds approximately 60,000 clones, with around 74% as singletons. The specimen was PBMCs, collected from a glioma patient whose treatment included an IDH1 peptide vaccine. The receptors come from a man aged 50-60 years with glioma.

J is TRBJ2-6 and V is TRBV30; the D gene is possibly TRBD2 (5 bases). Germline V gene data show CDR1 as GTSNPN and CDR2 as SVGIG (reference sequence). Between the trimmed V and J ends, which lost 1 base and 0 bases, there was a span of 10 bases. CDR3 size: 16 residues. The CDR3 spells CAWSDRTYSGANVLTF. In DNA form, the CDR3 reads TGTGCCTGGAGTGATCGGACTTACTCTGGGGCCAACGTCCTGACTTTC. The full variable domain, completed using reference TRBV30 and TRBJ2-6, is SQTIHQWPATLVQPVGSPLSLECTVEGTSNPNLYWYRQAAGRGLQLLFYSVGIGQISSEVPQNLSASRPQDRQFILSSKKLLLSDSGFYLCAWSDRTYSGANVLTFGAGSRLTVL.

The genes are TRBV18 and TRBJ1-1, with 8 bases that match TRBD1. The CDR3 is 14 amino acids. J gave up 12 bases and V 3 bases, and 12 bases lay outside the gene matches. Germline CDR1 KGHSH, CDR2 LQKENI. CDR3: CASSPAGGQAQTFF. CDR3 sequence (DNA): TGTGCCAGCTCACCGGCCGGGGGACAGGCGCAGACTTTCTTT.

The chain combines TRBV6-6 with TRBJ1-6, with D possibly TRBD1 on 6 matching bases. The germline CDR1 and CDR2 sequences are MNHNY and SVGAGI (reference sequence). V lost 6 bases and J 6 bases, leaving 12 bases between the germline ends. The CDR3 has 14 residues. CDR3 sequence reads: CASSSGQFNSPLHF. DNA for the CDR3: TGTGCCAGCAGCTCCGGACAGTTTAATTCACCCCTCCACTTT.

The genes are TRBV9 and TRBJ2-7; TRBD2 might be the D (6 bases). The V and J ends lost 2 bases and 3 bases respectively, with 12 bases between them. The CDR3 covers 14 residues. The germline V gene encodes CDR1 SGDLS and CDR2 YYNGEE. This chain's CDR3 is CASSVGGDLYEQYF. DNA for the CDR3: TGTGCCAGCAGCGTCGGAGGGGACCTCTACGAGCAGTACTTC.

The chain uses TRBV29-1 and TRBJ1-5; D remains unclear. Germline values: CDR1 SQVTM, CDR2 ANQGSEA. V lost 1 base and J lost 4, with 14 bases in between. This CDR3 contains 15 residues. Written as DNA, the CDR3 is TGCAGCGTTGAAGGTGTCCGGCCTGCAAATCAGCCCCAGCATTTT. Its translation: CSVEGVRPANQPQHF.

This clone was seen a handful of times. This chain's CDR3 is CASSLGRGLGANVLTF. For the CDR3, the DNA is TGTGCCAGTAGTTTGGGCAGGGGGCTGGGGGCCAACGTCCTGACTTTC. The rearrangement links TRBV19 to TRBJ2-6; 8 bases agree with TRBD1. In germline, CDR1 is LNHDA, CDR2 SQIVND (reference sequence). This CDR3 region has 16 residues. Trimming took 5 bases from V and 4 from J; bases not matched to a gene: 7.

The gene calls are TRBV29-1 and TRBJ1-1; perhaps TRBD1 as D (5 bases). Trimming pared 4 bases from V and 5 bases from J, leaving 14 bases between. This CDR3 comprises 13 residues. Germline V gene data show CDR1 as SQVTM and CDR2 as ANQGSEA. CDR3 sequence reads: CSVVPGGGTEAFF. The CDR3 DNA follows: TGCAGCGTTGTGCCCGGTGGGGGGACTGAAGCTTTCTTT. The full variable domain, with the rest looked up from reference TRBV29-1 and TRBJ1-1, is SAVISQKPSRDICQRGTSLTIQCQVDSQVTMMFWYRQQPGQSLTLIATANQGSEATYESGFVIDKFPISRPNLTFSTLTVSNMSPEDSSIYLCSVVPGGGTEAFFGQGTRLTVV.

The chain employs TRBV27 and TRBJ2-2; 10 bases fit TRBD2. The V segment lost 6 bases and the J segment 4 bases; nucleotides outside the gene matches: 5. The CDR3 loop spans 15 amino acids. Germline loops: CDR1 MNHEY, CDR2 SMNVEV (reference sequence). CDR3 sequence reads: CASRSGGAGTGELFF. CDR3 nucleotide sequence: TGTGCCAGCAGAAGCGGGGGGGCGGGCACCGGGGAGCTGTTTTTT.

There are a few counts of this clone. The DNA for the CDR3 is TGTGCCAGCAGCGGGGAGTGGTATGGCTACACCTTC. As protein: CASSGEWYGYTF. The chain joins TRBV4-2 to TRBJ1-2; D is unresolved. The germline CDR1 and CDR2 sequences are LGHNA and YNFKEQ. The CDR3 is 12 amino acids. The V and J ends lost 5 bases and 5 bases respectively, with 9 bases between them.

CDR3 sequence: CASSLWTRGGYGYTF. Here the CDR3 DNA reads TGCGCCAGCAGCCTTTGGACCAGGGGGGGCTATGGCTACACCTTC. The chain joins TRBV4-1 to TRBJ1-2, with 7 bases aligning to TRBD1. Germline assignment: CDR1 MGHRA and CDR2 YSYEKL. The CDR3 sequence is 15 residues long. V was pared by 4 bases and J by 4 bases, with 9 bases of the junction left unmatched.

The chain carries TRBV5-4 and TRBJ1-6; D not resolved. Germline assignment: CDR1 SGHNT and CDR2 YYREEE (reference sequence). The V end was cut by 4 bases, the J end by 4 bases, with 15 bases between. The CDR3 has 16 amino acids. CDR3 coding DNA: TGTGCCAGCAGCGCTGCCGGGCGGGAATATAATTCACCCCTCCACTTT. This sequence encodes CASSAAGREYNSPLHF.

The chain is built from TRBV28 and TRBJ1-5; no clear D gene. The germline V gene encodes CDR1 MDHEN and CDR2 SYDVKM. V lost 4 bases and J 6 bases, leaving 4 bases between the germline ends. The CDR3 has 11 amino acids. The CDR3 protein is CASSWAQPQHF. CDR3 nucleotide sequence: TGTGCCAGCAGTTGGGCTCAGCCCCAGCATTTT.

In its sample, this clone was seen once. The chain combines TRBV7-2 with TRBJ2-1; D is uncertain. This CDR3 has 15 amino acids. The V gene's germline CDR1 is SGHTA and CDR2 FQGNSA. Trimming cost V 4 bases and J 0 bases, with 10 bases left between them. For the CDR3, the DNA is TGTGCCAGCAGCTATGGGTCGAGCTCCTACAATGAGCAGTTCTTC. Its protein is CASSYGSSSYNEQFF.

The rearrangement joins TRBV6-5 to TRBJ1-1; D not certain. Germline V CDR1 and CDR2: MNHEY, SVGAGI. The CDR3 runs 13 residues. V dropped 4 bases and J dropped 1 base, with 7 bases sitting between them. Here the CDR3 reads CASSSLGNTEAFF. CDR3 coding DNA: TGTGCCAGCAGTTCCCTGGGGAACACTGAAGCTTTCTTT.

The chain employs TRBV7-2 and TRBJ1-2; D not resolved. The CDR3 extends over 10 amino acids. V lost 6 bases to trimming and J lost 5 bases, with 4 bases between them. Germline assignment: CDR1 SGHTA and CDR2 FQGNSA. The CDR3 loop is CASSSYGYTF. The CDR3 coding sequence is TGTGCCAGCAGTTCTTATGGCTACACCTTC.

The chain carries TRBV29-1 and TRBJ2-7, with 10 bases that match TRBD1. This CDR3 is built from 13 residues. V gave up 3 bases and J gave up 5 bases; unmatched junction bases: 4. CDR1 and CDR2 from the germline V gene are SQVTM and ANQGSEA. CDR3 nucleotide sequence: TGCAGCGTTGAGGGACAGGGGTGGCACGAGCAGTACTTC. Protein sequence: CSVEGQGWHEQYF.

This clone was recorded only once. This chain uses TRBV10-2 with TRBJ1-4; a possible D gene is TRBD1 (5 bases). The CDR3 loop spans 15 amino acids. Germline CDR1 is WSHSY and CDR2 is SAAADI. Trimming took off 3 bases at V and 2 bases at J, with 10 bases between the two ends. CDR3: CASSDRVGTNEKLFF. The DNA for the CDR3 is TGCGCCAGCAGTGACAGGGTTGGCACTAATGAAAAACTGTTTTTT.

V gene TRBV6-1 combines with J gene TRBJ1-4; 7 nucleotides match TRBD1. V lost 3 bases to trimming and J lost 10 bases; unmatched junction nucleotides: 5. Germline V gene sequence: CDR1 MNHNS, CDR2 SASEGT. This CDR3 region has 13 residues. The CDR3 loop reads CASSDGQGVKLFF. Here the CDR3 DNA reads TGTGCCAGCAGTGATGGGCAGGGGGTAAAACTGTTTTTT.

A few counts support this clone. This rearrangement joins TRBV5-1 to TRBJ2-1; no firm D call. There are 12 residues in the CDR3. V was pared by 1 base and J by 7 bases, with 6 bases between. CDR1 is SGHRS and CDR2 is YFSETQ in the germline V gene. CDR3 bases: TGCGCCAGCAGCTTGAGTGGGAATGAGCAGTTCTTC. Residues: CASSLSGNEQFF.

The CDR3 DNA reads as TGTGCCATCAGTCGGGACACCTACAATGAGCAGTTCTTC. Translated, it gives CAISRDTYNEQFF. The gene calls are TRBV10-3 and TRBJ2-1, with a tentative D call TRBD1 (6 bases). The CDR3 is 13 amino acids. The V gene's germline CDR1 is ENHRY and CDR2 SYGVKD. V shed 5 bases and J shed 2 bases, with 7 bases lying between them.

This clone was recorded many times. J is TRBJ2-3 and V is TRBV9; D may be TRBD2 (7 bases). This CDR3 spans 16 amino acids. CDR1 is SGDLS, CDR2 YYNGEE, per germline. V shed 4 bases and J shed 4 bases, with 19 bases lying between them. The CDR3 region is CASSPPGRGSADTQYF. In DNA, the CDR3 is TGTGCCAGCAGCCCACCGGGGAGGGGGAGCGCAGATACGCAGTATTTT.

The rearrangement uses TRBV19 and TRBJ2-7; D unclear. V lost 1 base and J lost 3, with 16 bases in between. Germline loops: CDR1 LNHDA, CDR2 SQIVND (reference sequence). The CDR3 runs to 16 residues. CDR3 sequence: CASSIGSSAIGYEQYF. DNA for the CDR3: TGTGCCAGTAGTATAGGTAGTTCGGCCATTGGCTACGAGCAGTACTTC.

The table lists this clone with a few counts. This CDR3 reads CASSYVPSLGANVLTF. CDR3 coding DNA: TGTGCCAGCAGTTACGTTCCCTCTCTGGGGGCCAACGTCCTGACTTTC. The chain links TRBV6-6 to TRBJ2-6; D is uncertain. V was trimmed by 2 bases and J by 4 bases, leaving 12 bases between them. There are 16 residues in the CDR3. The germline V gene has CDR1 MNHNY and CDR2 SVGAGI (reference sequence).

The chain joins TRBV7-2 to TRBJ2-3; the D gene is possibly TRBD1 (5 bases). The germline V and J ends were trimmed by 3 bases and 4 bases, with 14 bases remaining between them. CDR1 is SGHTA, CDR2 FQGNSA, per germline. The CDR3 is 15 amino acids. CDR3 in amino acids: CASSFQQGRSDTQYF. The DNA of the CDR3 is TGTGCCAGCAGCTTTCAGCAGGGTCGCTCAGATACGCAGTATTTT.

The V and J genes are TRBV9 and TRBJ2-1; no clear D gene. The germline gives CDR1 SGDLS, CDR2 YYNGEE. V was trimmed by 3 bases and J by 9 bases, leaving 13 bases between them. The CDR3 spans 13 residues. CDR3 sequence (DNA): TGTGCCAGCAGCGCTCGGACCGTCAGTGAGCAGTTCTTC. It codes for CASSARTVSEQFF.

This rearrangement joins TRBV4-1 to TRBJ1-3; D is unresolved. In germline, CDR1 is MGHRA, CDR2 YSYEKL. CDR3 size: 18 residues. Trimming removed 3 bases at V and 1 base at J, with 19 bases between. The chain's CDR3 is CASSHRDFSFSSGNTIYF. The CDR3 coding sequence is TGCGCCAGCAGCCACCGAGACTTTTCCTTTTCTTCTGGAAACACCATATATTTT.

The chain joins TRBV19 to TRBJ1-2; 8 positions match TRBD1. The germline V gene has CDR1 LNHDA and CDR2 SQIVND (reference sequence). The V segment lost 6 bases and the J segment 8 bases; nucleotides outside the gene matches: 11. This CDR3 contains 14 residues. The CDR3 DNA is TGTGCCAGTAGCGCCCAGGGGGCAGTTTTAGGCTACACCTTC. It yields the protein CASSAQGAVLGYTF.

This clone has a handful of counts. As DNA, the CDR3 is TGTGCCAGTAGTCTGACAGGGTTCCGCACAGATACGCAGTATTTT. Its protein product is CASSLTGFRTDTQYF. The genes are TRBV19 and TRBJ2-3, with TRBD1 matching over 7 bases. CDR1 and CDR2 (germline): LNHDA, SQIVND (reference sequence). The CDR3 is 15 residues long. The V gene end was trimmed by 5 bases and the J gene end by 1 base; junction bases not matched to a gene: 6.

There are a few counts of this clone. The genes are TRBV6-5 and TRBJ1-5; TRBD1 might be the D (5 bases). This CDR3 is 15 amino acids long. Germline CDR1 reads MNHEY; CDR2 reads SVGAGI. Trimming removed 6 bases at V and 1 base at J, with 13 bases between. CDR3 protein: CASRLEWDSNQPQHF. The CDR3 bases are TGTGCCAGCAGACTGGAGTGGGACAGCAATCAGCCCCAGCATTTT.